This T cell receptor (beta chain) derives from a study of identical twins. CDR1 is MGHRA, CDR2 YSYEKL, per germline. There are 18 residues in the CDR3. The V end lost 4 bases, the J end lost 0 bases, and 20 bases lay between the germline ends. Each CDR3 protein is one row after TCRdb ran MiXCR on the 5' RACE reads. The table lists some 730,000 distinct CDR3 sequences, 15% to 20% of them singletons. The same sample was also studied in work on T cells expressing NK-cell markers.

Source material: PBMCs. This clonotype was obtained from a young woman in good health. The rearrangement links TRBV4-1 to TRBJ2-3; a possible D gene is TRBD2 (6 bases). The CDR3 region has the DNA TGCGCCAGCAGCCGAGACAACGTGGGGGGTACTAGCACAGATACGCAGTATTTT. It encodes CASSRDNVGGTSTDTQYF.